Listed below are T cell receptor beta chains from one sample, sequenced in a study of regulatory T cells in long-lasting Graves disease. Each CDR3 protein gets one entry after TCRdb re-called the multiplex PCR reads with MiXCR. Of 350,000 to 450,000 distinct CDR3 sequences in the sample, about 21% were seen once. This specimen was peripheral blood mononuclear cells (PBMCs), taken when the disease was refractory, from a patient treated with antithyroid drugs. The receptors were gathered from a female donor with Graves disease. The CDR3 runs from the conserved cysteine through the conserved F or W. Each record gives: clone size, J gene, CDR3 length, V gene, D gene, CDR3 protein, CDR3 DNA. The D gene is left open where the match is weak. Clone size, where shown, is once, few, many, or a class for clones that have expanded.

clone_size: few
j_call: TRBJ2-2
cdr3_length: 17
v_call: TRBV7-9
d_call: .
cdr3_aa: CASSLAFRLMNTGELFF
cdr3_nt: TGTGCCAGCAGCTTAGCCTTCCGACTGATGAACACCGGGGAGCTGTTTTTT

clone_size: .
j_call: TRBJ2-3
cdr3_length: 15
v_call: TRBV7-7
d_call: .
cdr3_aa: CASSFSGGSADTQYF
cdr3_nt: TGTGCCAGCAGCTTCTCTGGGGGCTCGGCAGATACGCAGTATTTT

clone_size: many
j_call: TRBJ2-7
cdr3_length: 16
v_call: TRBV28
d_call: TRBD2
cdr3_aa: CASSYTFGGSSYEQYF
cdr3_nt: TGTGCCAGCAGCTACACGTTCGGCGGGAGCTCTTACGAGCAGTACTTC

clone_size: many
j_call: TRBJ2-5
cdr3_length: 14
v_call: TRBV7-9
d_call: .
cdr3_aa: CASSGDLHQETQYF
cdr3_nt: TGTGCCAGCAGCGGGGACCTCCACCAAGAGACCCAGTACTTC

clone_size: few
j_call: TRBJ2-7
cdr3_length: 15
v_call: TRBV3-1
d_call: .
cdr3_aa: CASSLGGVSKDEQYF
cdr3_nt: TGTGCCAGCAGCCTAGGGGGGGTATCTAAGGACGAGCAGTACTTC

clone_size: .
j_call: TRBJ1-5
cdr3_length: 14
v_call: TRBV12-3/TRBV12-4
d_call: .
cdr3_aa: CASKKGGLGEPQHF
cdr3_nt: TGTGCCAGCAAGAAGGGGGGCTTGGGGGAGCCCCAGCATTTT

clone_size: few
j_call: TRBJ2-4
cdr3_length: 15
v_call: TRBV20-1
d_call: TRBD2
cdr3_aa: CSARPPRGRENIQYF
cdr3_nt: TGCAGTGCTAGACCCCCTCGAGGGAGGGAAAACATTCAGTACTTC

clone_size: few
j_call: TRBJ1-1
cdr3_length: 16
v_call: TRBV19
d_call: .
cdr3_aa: CASTTSPAEGHTEAFF
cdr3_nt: TGTGCCAGTACCACCTCTCCCGCGGAGGGGCACACTGAAGCTTTCTTT

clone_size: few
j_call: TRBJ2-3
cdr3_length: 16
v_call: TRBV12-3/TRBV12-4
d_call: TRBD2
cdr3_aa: CASSLAPSAGVDTQYF
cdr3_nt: TGTGCCAGCAGTTTAGCGCCCAGCGCGGGGGTTGATACGCAGTATTTT

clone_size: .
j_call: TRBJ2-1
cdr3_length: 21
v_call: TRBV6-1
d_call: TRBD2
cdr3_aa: CASSDRGRGTYSGSIYNEQFF
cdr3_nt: TGTGCCAGCAGTGACCGAGGCAGGGGGACATATAGCGGGAGCATCTACAATGAGCAGTTCTTC

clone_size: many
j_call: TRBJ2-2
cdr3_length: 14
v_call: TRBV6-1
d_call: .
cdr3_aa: CASSRGEFTGELFF
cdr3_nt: TGTGCCAGCAGTAGGGGGGAGTTCACCGGGGAGCTGTTTTTT

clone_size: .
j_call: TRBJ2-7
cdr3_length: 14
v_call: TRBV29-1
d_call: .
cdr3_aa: CSVEGPGKGYEQYF
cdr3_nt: TGCAGCGTTGAAGGGCCAGGCAAGGGCTACGAGCAGTACTTC

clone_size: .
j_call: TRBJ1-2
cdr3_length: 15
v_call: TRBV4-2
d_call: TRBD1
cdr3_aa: CASSRDRAANYGYTF
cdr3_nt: TGTGCCAGCAGCCGTGACAGGGCCGCTAACTATGGCTACACCTTC

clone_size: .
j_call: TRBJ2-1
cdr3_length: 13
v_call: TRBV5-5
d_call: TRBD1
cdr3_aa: CASSFGGQGEQFF
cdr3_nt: TGTGCCAGCAGCTTCGGGGGACAGGGTGAGCAGTTCTTC

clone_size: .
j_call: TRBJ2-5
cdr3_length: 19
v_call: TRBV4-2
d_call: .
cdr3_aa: CASSQDRVGAGVDAETQYF
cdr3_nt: TGTGCCAGCAGCCAAGACAGGGTGGGGGCGGGAGTGGATGCGGAGACCCAGTACTTC

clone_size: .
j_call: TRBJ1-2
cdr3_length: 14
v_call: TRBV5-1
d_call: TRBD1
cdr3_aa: CASSLEGTEAGYTF
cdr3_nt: TGCGCCAGCAGCTTGGAGGGGACAGAAGCGGGCTACACCTTC

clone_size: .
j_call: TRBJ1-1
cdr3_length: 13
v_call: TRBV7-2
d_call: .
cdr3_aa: CASSFTVYTEAFF
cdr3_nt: TGTGCCAGCAGCTTCACAGTATACACTGAAGCTTTCTTT

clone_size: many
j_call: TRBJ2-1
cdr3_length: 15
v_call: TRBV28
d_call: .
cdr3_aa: CASSFRGGTDNEQFF
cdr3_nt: TGTGCCAGCAGCTTTCGGGGCGGGACCGATAATGAGCAGTTCTTC

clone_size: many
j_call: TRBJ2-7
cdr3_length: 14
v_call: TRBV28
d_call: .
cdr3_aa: CASSLQGKAYEQYF
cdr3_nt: TGTGCCAGCAGTTTACAGGGTAAAGCCTACGAGCAGTACTTC

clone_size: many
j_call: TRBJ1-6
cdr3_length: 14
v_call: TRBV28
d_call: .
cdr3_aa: CASSLRGFGSPLHF
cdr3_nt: TGTGCCAGCAGTTTGAGGGGGTTTGGTTCACCCCTCCACTTT

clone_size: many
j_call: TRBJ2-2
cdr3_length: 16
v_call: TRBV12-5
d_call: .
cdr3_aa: CASGFTSPANTGELFF
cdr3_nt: TGTGCTAGTGGTTTCACTAGTCCCGCGAACACCGGGGAGCTGTTTTTT

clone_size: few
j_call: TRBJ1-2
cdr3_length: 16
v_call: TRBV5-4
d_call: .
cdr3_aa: CASSVPDFRGKGGYTF
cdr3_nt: TGTGCCAGCAGCGTACCTGATTTCCGGGGAAAGGGTGGCTACACCTTC

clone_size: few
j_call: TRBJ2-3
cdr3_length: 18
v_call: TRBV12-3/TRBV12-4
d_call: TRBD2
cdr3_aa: CASSLVWRAGDSADTQYF
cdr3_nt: TGTGCCAGCAGTTTAGTTTGGCGAGCGGGAGACTCTGCAGATACGCAGTATTTT

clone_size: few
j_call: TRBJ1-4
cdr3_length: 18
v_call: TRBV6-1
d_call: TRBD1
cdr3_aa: CASSFHGTGYSINEKLFF
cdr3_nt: TGTGCCAGCAGCTTCCACGGGACAGGATATTCTATTAATGAAAAACTGTTTTTT

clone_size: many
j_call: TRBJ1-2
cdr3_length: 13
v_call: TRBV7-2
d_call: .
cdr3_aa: CASGITGTPGYTF
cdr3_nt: TGTGCCAGCGGAATAACAGGCACTCCTGGCTACACCTTC

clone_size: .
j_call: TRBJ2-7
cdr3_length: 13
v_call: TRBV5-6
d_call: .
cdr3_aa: CASRQDSFYEQYF
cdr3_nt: TGTGCCAGCAGACAGGACAGCTTCTACGAGCAGTACTTC

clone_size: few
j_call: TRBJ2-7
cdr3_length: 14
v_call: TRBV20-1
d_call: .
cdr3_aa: CSAGGGARRYEQYF
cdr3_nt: TGCAGTGCGGGTGGAGGAGCTCGCCGGTACGAGCAGTACTTC

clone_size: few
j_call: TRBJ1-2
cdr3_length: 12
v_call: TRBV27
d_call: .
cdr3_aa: CASQGGPDGYTF
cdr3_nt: TGTGCCAGTCAAGGGGGACCCGATGGCTACACCTTC

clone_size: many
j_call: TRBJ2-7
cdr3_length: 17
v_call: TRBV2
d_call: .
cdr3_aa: CASSELFQAKNSYEQYF
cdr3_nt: TGTGCCAGCAGTGAACTGTTCCAAGCGAAAAACTCCTACGAGCAGTACTTC

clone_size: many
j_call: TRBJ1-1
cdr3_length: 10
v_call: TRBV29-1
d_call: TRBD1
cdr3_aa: CSGRDREAFF
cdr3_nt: TGCAGCGGCCGGGACAGAGAAGCTTTCTTT

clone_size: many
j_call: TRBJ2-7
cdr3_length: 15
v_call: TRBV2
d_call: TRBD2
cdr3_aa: CASTRSLAGGYEQYF
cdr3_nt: TGTGCCAGCACCCGTTCACTAGCGGGAGGCTACGAGCAGTACTTC

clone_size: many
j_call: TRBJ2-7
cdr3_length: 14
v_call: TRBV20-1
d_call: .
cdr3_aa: CSASPGGGAYEQYF
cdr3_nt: TGCAGTGCTAGCCCAGGAGGTGGGGCCTACGAGCAGTACTTC